These 5 T cell receptor beta chains were all obtained from the same sample, sequenced in a study of cytomegalovirus exposure and HLA in healthy donors. The study ran its PCR with 60 Vbeta and 13 Jbeta primers. Measured with immunoSEQ multiplex PCR; TCRdb has only the in-frame clones, and not every one. In all, the sample yields over 100,000 clones. Sequencing was performed on PBMCs. These receptors came from a young man in good health and CMV-seronegative.

The CDR3 bases are TGTGCCAGCAGTAGAGGGGGCGTGGACTATGGCTACACCTTC. It encodes CASSRGGVDYGYTF. This chain links TRBV6-5 with TRBJ1-2; 7 bases align to TRBD1. The CDR3 is made up of 14 amino acids. Germline V CDR1 and CDR2: MNHEY, SVGAGI. The ends lost 5 bases at V and 3 bases at J; junction bases unmatched: 6.

The V gene is TRBV2, the J gene TRBJ2-7; possibly TRBD1 for D (6 bases). Per germline, CDR1 SNHLY and CDR2 FYNNEI. The CDR3 covers 12 residues. V dropped 9 bases and J dropped 3 bases, with 12 bases sitting between them. CDR3 residues: CARQGPNYEQYF. DNA of the CDR3: TGTGCCAGACAGGGCCCGAACTACGAGCAGTACTTC. The variable domain in full, with the rest retrieved from reference TRBV2 and TRBJ2-7, is EPEVTQTPSHQVTQMGQEVILRCVPISNHLYFYWYRQILGQKVEFLVSFYNNEISEKSEIFDDQFSVERPDGSNFTLKIRSTKLEDSAMYFCARQGPNYEQYFGPGTRLTVT.

This chain links TRBV2 with TRBJ1-2, with 11 bases lining up with TRBD1. V shed 4 bases and J 4 bases; nucleotides not matched to a gene: 2. This CDR3 is 14 amino acids long. Germline lookup yields CDR1 SNHLY and CDR2 FYNNEI. CDR3 DNA sequence: TGTGCCAGCAGTGGGACAGGGGGCGGCTATGGCTACACCTTC. Translation gives CASSGTGGGYGYTF.

The chain carries TRBV5-8 and TRBJ1-5, with D hard to call. CDR1 is SGHTS, CDR2 YDEGEE, per germline. Trimming stripped 3 bases from V and 6 bases from J, with 7 bases between. The CDR3 sequence is 12 residues long. The CDR3 loop is CASSYVGQPQHF. As DNA, the CDR3 is TGTGCCAGCAGCTACGTCGGTCAGCCCCAGCATTTT. Full variable domain (remainder filled in from reference TRBV5-8 and TRBJ1-5): EAGVTQSPTHLIKTRGQQATLRCSPISGHTSVYWYQQALGLGLQFLLWYDEGEERNRGNFPPRFSGRQFPNYSSELNVNALELEDSALYLCASSYVGQPQHFGDGTRLSIL.

This chain joins TRBV27 and TRBJ1-5, with 9 positions matching TRBD1. The CDR3 has 15 residues. Germline CDR1 and CDR2: MNHEY and SMNVEV (reference sequence). The V and J ends lost 5 bases and 0 bases, in that order; junction bases with no gene match: 2. CDR3 in amino acids: CASSRDRASNQPQHF. CDR3 coding DNA: TGTGCCAGCAGTCGGGACAGGGCTAGCAATCAGCCCCAGCATTTT.